The clone carrying this T cell receptor (beta chain) is medium-sized (0.01 to 0.1%) by share. The record originates from a study of read filtering for tumor transcriptome and immune sequencing. Molecular barcoded adaptors covering alpha/delta and beta/gamma chains were used on around 370 ng RNA. MiXCR, applied by TCRdb to the reads, yields one record per CDR3 protein. The sample yields tens of thousands of distinct CDR3 sequences, around 18% seen once. At the time of active disease, bone marrow was collected from every patient. Sequencing was performed on a population of CD138-negative cells sorted from bone marrow. The clonotype originates from a donor aged 40 or older with multiple myeloma.

DNA of the CDR3: TGCAGCCTCAGATCTGGGGGTGACCACAATGAGCAGTTCTTC. Translating gives CSLRSGGDHNEQFF. The V and J genes are TRBV29-1 and TRBJ2-1, with D perhaps matching TRBD1 or TRBD2 (5 bases each). Trimming pared 8 bases from V and 5 bases from J, leaving 19 bases between. In germline, CDR1 is SQVTM, CDR2 ANQGSEA. The length of the CDR3 is 14 residues.